This T cell receptor (beta chain) was recovered during a study of OX40 agonist ivuxolimab in advanced cancers. The wider study: The patients received agonistic anti-OX40 (CD134) antibody ivuxolimab. The mean age was approximately 60 years, ranging from 23 to 79, with around four fifths of participants male.

Sequencing used immunoSEQ multiplex PCR; TCRdb keeps in-frame clones, though not all of them. The sample consists of about 63,000 clones, around 93% of them appearing once. Broader study findings: Among the lowest levels of clonal expansion were found in partial responders at 0.1-3.0 mg/kg. Some nonresponders likewise displayed low normalized T-cell clonal expansion.

In regard to this clone: What it binds is not known.

The length of the CDR3 is 13 residues. Deletions cut 10 bases from V and 6 bases from J, with 18 bases between. Germline CDR1 is SNHLY and CDR2 is FYNNEI. This sequence joins TRBV2 and TRBJ1-2; a weak D match, TRBD1 (6 bases). The source of this sequence is an adult with an advanced solid tumor such as melanoma, head and neck, liver or kidney cancer. The input for sequencing was CD4+ or CD8+ T cells sorted from blood, taken in a trial of the OX40 agonist ivuxolimab. The CDR3 coding sequence is TGTGCCACTCCTACAGGGACTTGGAATGGCTACACCTTC. Residues: CATPTGTWNGYTF.